This T cell receptor (beta chain) stems from a study of blood T cell repertoires in COVID-19. Cohort 3 donors counted as recovered after two negative PCRs, clearance, or resolved symptoms. Some clones are missing from TCRdb's copy, which holds only in-frame ones; the method was immunoSEQ multiplex PCR. The data contain hundreds of thousands of clones, over 80% of them singletons. Trimming cost V 2 bases and J 8 bases, with 12 bases left between them. The CDR3 covers 13 residues. The material sequenced was PBMCs or T cells enriched from blood (not recorded which). The chain uses TRBV12-3 or TRBV12-4 and TRBJ1-2; D is ambiguous. This receptor was obtained from a young woman who had recovered from COVID-19. CDR3: CASSLFGKEGYTF. The CDR3 region has the DNA TGTGCCAGCAGTTTATTCGGGAAGGAAGGCTACACCTTC.